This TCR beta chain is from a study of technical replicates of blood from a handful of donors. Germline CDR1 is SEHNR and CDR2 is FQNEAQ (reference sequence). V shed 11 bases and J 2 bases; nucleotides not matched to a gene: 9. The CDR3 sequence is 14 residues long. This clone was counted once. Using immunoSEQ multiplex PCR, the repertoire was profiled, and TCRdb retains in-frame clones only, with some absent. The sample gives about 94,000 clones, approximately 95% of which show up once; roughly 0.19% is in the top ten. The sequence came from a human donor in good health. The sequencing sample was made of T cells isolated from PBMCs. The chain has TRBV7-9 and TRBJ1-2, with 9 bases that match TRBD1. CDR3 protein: CAGQTGTGNYGYTF. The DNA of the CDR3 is TGTGCCGGGCAAACCGGGACAGGGAACTATGGCTACACCTTC.